The 11 T cell receptor beta chains presented below share a single source sample, sequenced in a study of identical twins. TCRdb analysed the 5' RACE reads with MiXCR anew, one entry per CDR3 protein. This sample has around 690,000 distinct CDR3 sequences, with 21% found just once. The data also belong to a second study, concerning T cells expressing NK-cell markers.

Sequenced input: PBMCs. These receptor sequences come from a woman younger than 35 in good health.

The chain recombines TRBV20-1 with TRBJ1-2; the D gene is possibly TRBD1 (6 bases). V gave up 3 bases and J gave up 3 bases, with 17 bases separating them. The germline gives CDR1 DFQATT, CDR2 SNEGSKA (reference sequence). CDR3 length: 15 amino acids. The CDR3: CSARSPGVLYYGYTF. CDR3 coding DNA: TGCAGTGCTAGGTCGCCAGGGGTTTTGTACTATGGCTACACCTTC.

V is TRBV6-1 and J is TRBJ1-1; possible D gene TRBD1, 6 bases. The ends were cut back, 4 bases at V and 6 bases at J, with 12 bases in the middle. The CDR3 is 13 amino acids. CDR1 and CDR2 from the germline V gene are MNHNS and SASEGT. Here the CDR3 reads CASSAQGYAEAFF. DNA for the CDR3: TGTGCCAGCAGTGCCCAGGGGTACGCTGAAGCTTTCTTT.

The genes are TRBV4-2 and TRBJ2-1, with D uncertain. The length of the CDR3 is 14 residues. V was trimmed by 1 base and J by 9 bases, leaving 13 bases between them. Germline V lookup: CDR1 LGHNA, CDR2 YNFKEQ. CDR3 region: CASSQVSRKVEQFF. As DNA, the CDR3 is TGTGCCAGCAGCCAAGTAAGCCGAAAGGTTGAGCAGTTCTTC.

This clonotype was seen a handful of times. This chain links TRBV5-1 with TRBJ2-2, with no clear D. Between the trimmed V and J ends, which lost 0 bases and 2 bases, there was a span of 11 bases. This CDR3 has 16 amino acids. Germline CDR1 reads SGHRS; CDR2 reads YFSETQ. The CDR3 DNA sequence: TGCGCCAGCAGCTTGGTCGGTCAGCGAAACACCGGGGAGCTGTTTTTT. Translating gives CASSLVGQRNTGELFF.

The table lists this clonotype with a few counts. The V gene is TRBV5-1, the J gene TRBJ2-3, with 8 bases fitting TRBD2. V trimming: 2 bases; J trimming: 4 bases; junction bases outside the gene matches: 9. The CDR3 is 16 residues long. Germline V gives CDR1 SGHRS, CDR2 YFSETQ. The CDR3 DNA is TGCGCCAGCAGCTTAACTACTAGCGGCCCCGCAGATACGCAGTATTTT. Protein: CASSLTTSGPADTQYF.

This clonotype was counted ten times or more. CDR3 amino acids: CSATLAGISTDTQYF. In nucleotides, the CDR3 is TGCAGTGCTACCCTAGCGGGGATTAGCACAGATACGCAGTATTTT. J is TRBJ2-3 and V is TRBV20-1; 9 nucleotides align to TRBD2. J gave up 0 bases and V 4 bases, and 5 bases lay outside the gene matches. Germline V lookup: CDR1 DFQATT, CDR2 SNEGSKA (reference sequence). This CDR3 region has 15 residues.

Only one count was recorded for this clonotype. CDR3 sequence (DNA): TGTGCCAGCAGCGGGGCGAGGGACGGGAAGTTCTTC. Translated: CASSGARDGKFF. This rearrangement joins TRBV11-3 to TRBJ2-1; D is possibly TRBD1 or TRBD2 (5 bases each). The CDR3 is 12 amino acids. The germline V gene has CDR1 SGHNT and CDR2 YENEEA. V was shortened by 5 bases and J by 14 bases, with 16 bases between the two germline ends.

This clonotype was recorded at least ten times. CDR3: CASSPGQAQETQYF. The CDR3 bases are TGCGCCAGCAGCCCGGGACAGGCCCAAGAGACCCAGTACTTC. V and J are TRBV5-1 and TRBJ2-5; 8 bases fit TRBD1. V gave up 4 bases and J gave up 1 base; unmatched junction bases: 3. The CDR3 is 14 amino acids. Looked up from germline, CDR1 is SGHRS and CDR2 is YFSETQ.

The V call is TRBV20-1, the J call TRBJ2-7; 11 bases match TRBD1. V gave up 5 bases and J gave up 5 bases; unmatched junction bases: 8. This CDR3 is built from 14 residues. The V gene's germline CDR1 is DFQATT and CDR2 SNEGSKA (reference sequence). CDR3 residues: CSAGAPGQGDEQYF. The DNA of the CDR3 is TGCAGTGCTGGGGCCCCGGGACAGGGGGACGAGCAGTACTTC.

This clonotype was observed a handful of times. This chain links TRBV5-1 with TRBJ1-1; D not certain. V lost 2 bases to trimming and J lost 4 bases, with 12 bases between them. CDR1 SGHRS and CDR2 YFSETQ come from the germline V gene. This CDR3 contains 14 residues. The CDR3 sequence: CASSLSQRFTEAFF. In nucleotides, the CDR3 is TGCGCCAGCAGCTTATCACAGCGTTTCACTGAAGCTTTCTTT. Together with reference TRBV5-1 and TRBJ1-1, the CDR3 gives the full variable domain: KAGVTQTPRYLIKTRGQQVTLSCSPISGHRSVSWYQQTPGQGLQFLFEYFSETQRNKGNFPGRFSGRQFSNSRSEMNVSTLELGDSALYLCASSLSQRFTEAFFGQGTRLTVV.

The V gene is TRBV20-1, the J gene TRBJ2-1; TRBD2 agrees at 13 bases. V trimming: 8 bases; J trimming: 0 bases; junction bases outside the gene matches: 7. From germline, CDR1 is DFQATT and CDR2 SNEGSKA (reference sequence). The CDR3 extends over 16 amino acids. The CDR3 protein is CSPGLAGVYSYNEQFF. CDR3 DNA: TGCAGTCCCGGACTAGCGGGAGTGTACTCCTACAATGAGCAGTTCTTC.